The clone carrying this T cell receptor (beta chain) was seen more than once but under ten times. Germline and junction disagree at one end, which may indicate a read error. In the study's own analysis: Reference gene primer amplification yielded estimated nucleated cell counts. The data were produced by immunoSEQ multiplex PCR, yet TCRdb's version contains in-frame clones alone and is incomplete. V, J and clone size are taken as reported in that table, and D and trimming were inferred from the DNA itself. Found here are 25,000 to 30,000 clones, roughly nine tenths of them singletons; the top ten hold 2% to 3%. This specimen comes from a study of blood T cell repertoires in COVID-19. The overall study: The samples span acute and convalescent COVID-19 from the United States, Italy and Spain. Sample material is recorded as cDNA or gDNA derived from T cells, B-cell-depleted T cells, or PBMCs.

CDR1 is SEHNR, CDR2 FQNEAQ, per germline (reference sequence). The CDR3 contains 11 residues. V usage is TRBV7-9 and J usage is TRBJ2-7, with 8 bases that match TRBD1. Sequenced sample: peripheral blood. This clonotype originated in a human donor in a cohort sampled during active COVID-19. The CDR3 sequence is CASSAQDRGKF. The CDR3 nucleotides are TGTGCCAGCAGCGCCCAAGACAGGGGAAAATTC.